The source of this T cell receptor beta chain is a study of CD4 T cells in relation to SARS-CoV-2 and coronaviruses. As for the study in general: Negative control cultures got HIV-1 Nef peptides or no peptide. Crossreactive spike epitopes shared across donors were mapped to their HLA restriction. Findings and caveats of the study: No crossreactivity against non-spike viral proteins was tested here.

Libraries were prepared by immunoSEQ multiplex PCR; TCRdb keeps only in-frame clonotypes and omits some of them. The table has 23,000 or so clones, 75% to 85% seen once. Before the COVID-19 pandemic, during about 2010-2019, CD4+ T cells were taken from unexposed donors. After ten to eleven days of culture, CD4+ T cells were isolated. Cells permitting, SARS-CoV-2 S/N and four cold-coronavirus spikes were tested on unexposed-donor CD4+ T cells. Trimming left V 0 bases short and J 5 bases short, with 10 bases between. Germline V gene lookup returns CDR1 LGHNA and CDR2 YSLEER. The CDR3 contains 14 residues. On this clone: Its antigen is not identified.

The chain recombines TRBV4-3 with TRBJ1-2; D call uncertain. Sequencing used CD4+ T cells from PBMCs, cultured in vitro. This clonotype originated in a human donor in good health. The CDR3 sequence: CASSQDQGMYGYTF. CDR3 sequence (DNA): TGCGCCAGCAGCCAAGATCAAGGGATGTATGGCTACACCTTC.